This record looks at one T cell receptor beta chain sequence and its context. The source of the sample is a study of blood T cells in healthy people across ages. For the second PCR, which ran for 7 to 11 cycles, a sample-barcoded 5' primer and a J-beta primer mix were used. MiXCR, run by TCRdb on the 5' RACE reads, gives a single entry per CDR3 protein. The profile shows some 290,000 distinct CDR3 sequences, 25% to 30% of them singletons. Sample donors were healthy Caucasian individuals that came from Russia, aged about 6 to 95. Approximately 9.6 milliliters of peripheral blood were drawn from each donor into EDTA-treated tubes. The receptor was isolated from a woman aged 70-85 years in good health. Sequencing was carried out using blood.

CDR3 nucleotide sequence: TGTGCCAGCAGCCCCCCCGGGACTAAGAACAATGAGCAGTTCTTC. Protein: CASSPPGTKNNEQFF. V is TRBV7-2 and J is TRBJ2-1; TRBD2 aligns across 7 bases. J was trimmed by 5 bases and V by 5 bases; bases with no gene match: 9. CDR3 length: 15 residues. Germline-derived CDR1 and CDR2 are SGHTA and FQGNSA.